This T cell receptor (beta chain) was captured in a study of vaccination effects on CD4 cells after COVID-19. About this clone itself: The antigen is unknown.

The protocol was immunoSEQ multiplex PCR, while the TCRdb copy is restricted to in-frame clones and leaves out a portion. The repertoire holds about 73,000 clones, approximately 73% seen once, with approximately 2% in the top ten. Investigators separated out CD4+ T cells once around nine days of culture had passed. Participants received two doses of either the BNT162b2 or mRNA-1273 vaccine. According to the study, vaccine recipients showed no prior SARS-CoV-2 infection and negative nucleocapsid antibodies. Fresh IL-2-containing medium replaced half the medium on days 3 and 7. V was pared by 7 bases and J by 4 bases, with 2 bases of the junction left unmatched. Germline CDR1 SGHRS, CDR2 YFSETQ. This CDR3 is 13 amino acids long.

V and J are TRBV5-1 and TRBJ2-5, with TRBD1 identical over 12 bases. This sequence originates from a human donor who received a COVID-19 vaccine. The sample in question was CD4+ T cells from PBMCs cultured without peptide, obtained after COVID-19 vaccination. CDR3: CASGTGGSETQYF. In DNA form, the CDR3 reads TGCGCCAGCGGGACAGGGGGCTCAGAGACCCAGTACTTC.